The 9 T cell receptor beta chains given below trace back to one sample, sequenced in a study of shared T cell receptors in the human thymus. TCRdb keeps only in-frame clones here, not all; method: immunoSEQ multiplex PCR. The profile shows hundreds of thousands of clones, roughly 90% of them singletons. These data also formed part of another study, on human thymus T cells.

Sequencing was carried out using thymocytes. Receptors were obtained from a boy younger than two with a congenital heart defect.

This clone has only one observation. The chain combines TRBV5-1 with TRBJ1-6; 10 bases are a match to TRBD1. CDR1 is SGHRS and CDR2 is YFSETQ in the germline V gene. V shed 1 base and J 4 bases; nucleotides not matched to a gene: 5. This CDR3 contains 17 residues. DNA of the CDR3: TGCGCCAGCAGCTTGCGGGACAGGGGCGCATATAATTCACCCCTCCACTTT. This codes for CASSLRDRGAYNSPLHF. Full variable domain (missing parts from reference TRBV5-1 and TRBJ1-6): KAGVTQTPRYLIKTRGQQVTLSCSPISGHRSVSWYQQTPGQGLQFLFEYFSETQRNKGNFPGRFSGRQFSNSRSEMNVSTLELGDSALYLCASSLRDRGAYNSPLHFGNGTRLTVT.

This clone was counted once. The CDR3 region has the DNA TGCAGCGTTGAAGCAGGACAGGGGCCCTACGAGCAGTACTTC. This encodes CSVEAGQGPYEQYF. The V gene is TRBV29-1, the J gene TRBJ2-5, with TRBD1 matching 9 bases. The DNA end is more similar to TRBJ2-7, so the J call may be wrong. Germline-derived CDR1 and CDR2 are SQVTM and ANQGSEA. The CDR3 has 14 residues.

V usage is TRBV14 and J usage is TRBJ2-3, with a tentative D call TRBD2 (7 bases). Per the germline V gene, CDR1 is SGHDN and CDR2 is FVKESK. The CDR3 runs 21 residues. Trimming removed 3 bases at V and 2 bases at J, with 30 bases between. The CDR3 DNA reads TGTGCCAGCAGCCAGAGAGGGGGGGGTTACAAGCGCCCCACCACCACAGATACGCAGTATTTT. Translating gives CASSQRGGGYKRPTTTDTQYF.

This chain joins TRBV5-1 and TRBJ2-2; 12 nucleotides line up with TRBD2. The CDR3 contains 17 residues. V trimming: 4 bases; J trimming: 0 bases; junction bases outside the gene matches: 4. Germline V lookup: CDR1 SGHRS, CDR2 YFSETQ. CDR3 loop: CASSPLAGGSNTGELFF. The CDR3 DNA sequence: TGCGCCAGCAGCCCCCTAGCGGGAGGGTCGAACACCGGGGAGCTGTTTTTT.

This clone has a handful of counts. V and J are TRBV4-3 and TRBJ2-1; D ambiguous. Germline values: CDR1 LGHNA, CDR2 YSLEER. The CDR3 contains 14 residues. Trimming cost V 0 bases and J 2 bases, with 5 bases left between them. This CDR3 reads CASSQDPPYNEQFF. DNA of the CDR3: TGCGCCAGCAGCCAAGATCCTCCCTACAATGAGCAGTTCTTC.

The chain combines TRBV7-2 with TRBJ2-7; D is perhaps TRBD1 (6 bases). This CDR3 is 13 amino acids long. Trimming took off 10 bases at V and 2 bases at J, with 15 bases between the two ends. CDR1 SGHTA and CDR2 FQGNSA come from the germline V gene. This chain's CDR3 is CATHNRETYEQYF. DNA of the CDR3: TGTGCCACCCACAACAGGGAGACCTACGAGCAGTACTTC. The variable domain in full, with the rest retrieved from reference TRBV7-2 and TRBJ2-7, is GAGVSQSPSNKVTEKGKDVELRCDPISGHTALYWYRQSLGQGLEFLIYFQGNSAPDKSGLPSDRFSAERTGGSVSTLTIQRTQQEDSAVYLCATHNRETYEQYFGPGTRLTVT.

The chain couples TRBV5-6 to TRBJ1-1; no clear D. The V gene lost 0 bases and the J gene lost 6 bases, with 12 bases spanning the gap. The CDR3 is 14 residues long. Per the germline V gene, CDR1 is SGHDT and CDR2 is YYEEEE. This CDR3 is CASSLVRGYAEAFF. The CDR3 coding sequence is TGTGCCAGCAGCTTGGTTCGGGGTTATGCTGAAGCTTTCTTT. The whole variable domain, filled in from reference TRBV5-6 and TRBJ1-1, reads DAGVTQSPTHLIKTRGQQVTLRCSPKSGHDTVSWYQQALGQGPQFIFQYYEEEERQRGNFPDRFSGHQFPNYSSELNVNALLLGDSALYLCASSLVRGYAEAFFGQGTRLTVV.

This sequence joins TRBV5-1 and TRBJ2-1; unclear D gene. Looked up from germline, CDR1 is SGHRS and CDR2 is YFSETQ. V was trimmed by 0 bases and J by 8 bases, leaving 12 bases between them. This CDR3 region has 14 residues. CDR3 residues: CASSLGQAAHEQFF. In DNA form, the CDR3 reads TGCGCCAGCAGCTTGGGGCAGGCCGCCCATGAGCAGTTCTTC.

V and J are TRBV27 and TRBJ2-1; weak D call: TRBD1 (6 bases). CDR3 length: 15 amino acids. CDR1 MNHEY and CDR2 SMNVEV come from the germline V gene (reference sequence). V was trimmed by 3 bases and J by 4 bases, leaving 13 bases between them. The CDR3 DNA reads as TGTGCCAGCAGTTTTTTGGGGGCGCGATACAATGAGCAGTTCTTC. Translating gives CASSFLGARYNEQFF.